One and the same sample provided the 13 T cell receptor beta chains below, sequenced in a study of T cell responses to AZD1222 COVID-19 vaccine. Assay used: immunoSEQ multiplex PCR; TCRdb lists only in-frame clones, some missing. The repertoire has around 69,000 clones, roughly 89% of them found once; the top ten carry roughly 6.6%. The sample in question was peripheral blood, obtained on day 0 of AZD1222 vaccination. The source of these receptors is an adult in good health.

The V call is TRBV5-1, the J call TRBJ2-7, with 8 nucleotides matching TRBD1. The CDR3 runs to 15 residues. The germline V gene has CDR1 SGHRS and CDR2 YFSETQ. J was trimmed by 0 bases and V by 4 bases; bases with no gene match: 6. The CDR3 loop reads CASSPTGGSSYEQYF. CDR3 bases: TGCGCCAGCAGCCCTACAGGGGGAAGCTCCTACGAGCAGTACTTC.

The V call is TRBV3-1 (or the pseudogene TRBV3-2), the J call TRBJ1-3, with D unresolved. The CDR3 has 16 residues. From germline, CDR1 is LGHDT and CDR2 YNNKEL (reference sequence). V dropped 1 base and J dropped 3 bases, with 13 bases sitting between them. This chain's CDR3 is CASSQVRASGGNTIYF. The CDR3, as DNA: TGTGCCAGCAGCCAAGTTAGGGCAAGCGGTGGAAACACCATATATTTT.

This chain links TRBV7-9 with TRBJ2-1, with TRBD2 identical over 14 bases. Germline lookup yields CDR1 SEHNR and CDR2 FQNEAQ (reference sequence). Germline trimming cut 2 bases from V and 5 bases from J; bases unmatched to any gene: 5. CDR3 length: 17 residues. The CDR3 sequence is CASSLTPTSGGDNEQFF. In DNA form, the CDR3 reads TGTGCCAGCAGCTTAACCCCGACTAGCGGGGGGGACAATGAGCAGTTCTTC.

The chain links TRBV7-9 to TRBJ1-2, with a tentative D call TRBD1 (5 bases). CDR1 is SEHNR, CDR2 FQNEAQ, per germline (reference sequence). The V end was cut by 3 bases, the J end by 3 bases, with 14 bases between. CDR3 length: 15 residues. The CDR3 sequence is CASSLTSDNYYGYTF. In DNA form, the CDR3 reads TGTGCCAGCAGCTTGACCTCGGACAACTACTATGGCTACACCTTC.

This clone was detected only a few times. The CDR3 loop reads CASSLNPAPLGDEQFF. The CDR3 nucleotides read TGTGCCAGCAGCTTGAACCCTGCCCCCCTGGGCGATGAGCAGTTCTTC. The chain links TRBV5-5 to TRBJ2-1; D uncertain. The CDR3 runs to 16 residues. The germline V and J ends were trimmed by 1 base and 8 bases, with 19 bases remaining between them. Germline V lookup: CDR1 SGHKS, CDR2 YYEKEE (reference sequence).

The gene calls are TRBV19 and TRBJ2-1, with a tentative D call TRBD1 (5 bases). The CDR3 sequence is 16 residues long. Looked up from germline, CDR1 is LNHDA and CDR2 is SQIVND (reference sequence). Trimming stripped 1 base from V and 2 bases from J, with 12 bases between. The CDR3 coding sequence is TGTGCCAGTAGTATAGGGCAGGGTATGACCTACAATGAGCAGTTCTTC. Translated, it gives CASSIGQGMTYNEQFF.

This rearrangement joins TRBV7-8 to TRBJ1-3, with unresolved D. V was cut by 2 bases and J by 0 bases, with 11 bases left in between. CDR1 is SGHVS and CDR2 is FQNEAQ in the germline V gene. CDR3 length equals 16 residues. CDR3 in amino acids: CASSLPGPSSGNTIYF. The CDR3, as DNA: TGTGCCAGCAGCTTACCCGGCCCAAGCTCTGGAAACACCATATATTTT.

This rearrangement joins TRBV7-9 to TRBJ2-7; D may be TRBD1 or TRBD2 (5 bases each). Trimming took 5 bases from V and 1 from J, leaving 18 bases between them. This CDR3 is 16 amino acids long. Germline assignment: CDR1 SEHNR and CDR2 FQNEAQ (reference sequence). CDR3 in amino acids: CASSTTPGTASYEQYF. The CDR3 region has the DNA TGTGCCAGCAGCACTACCCCTGGGACCGCATCCTACGAGCAGTACTTC.

The chain carries TRBV7-8 and TRBJ2-7; D not certain. V lost 4 bases, J lost 0 bases, and 13 bases lay in between. From germline, CDR1 is SGHVS and CDR2 FQNEAQ. This CDR3 comprises 15 residues. This chain's CDR3 is CASSSPPNSSYEQYF. CDR3 in DNA: TGTGCCAGCAGCTCTCCCCCGAACAGCTCCTACGAGCAGTACTTC.

This clone has a count of ten or more. J is TRBJ1-2 and V is TRBV7-9; D is undetermined. This CDR3 comprises 17 residues. V lost 0 bases and J 0 bases, leaving 14 bases between the germline ends. Germline CDR1 and CDR2: SEHNR and FQNEAQ (reference sequence). For the CDR3, the DNA is TGTGCCAGCAGCTTAGCGCACGCTCAAGGGACTAACTATGGCTACACCTTC. This sequence encodes CASSLAHAQGTNYGYTF.

V is TRBV10-2 and J is TRBJ2-3; TRBD2 matches 10 bases. The CDR3 runs to 15 residues. Germline-derived CDR1 and CDR2 are WSHSY and SAAADI. After removal of 6 bases from V and 8 bases from J, the junction contained 11 bases not matched to a gene. This CDR3 is CASRLAGGHGGTQYF. The CDR3 nucleotides read TGCGCCAGCAGATTAGCGGGGGGCCACGGGGGTACGCAGTATTTT.

The V call is TRBV7-9, the J call TRBJ2-2; tentatively, D is TRBD2 (6 bases). The CDR3 is 17 residues long. Trimming removed 5 bases from V and 0 bases from J, with 16 bases in between. Germline values: CDR1 SEHNR, CDR2 FQNEAQ (reference sequence). The CDR3 region has the DNA TGTGCCAGCAGCCTAGGCCCCCTAGCGCCGAACACCGGGGAGCTGTTTTTT. It is translated as CASSLGPLAPNTGELFF.

The gene calls are TRBV6-5 and TRBJ2-7; D remains ambiguous. Trimming stripped 6 bases from V and 0 bases from J, with 12 bases between. The CDR3 is made up of 14 amino acids. CDR1 and CDR2 from the germline V gene are MNHEY and SVGAGI. The CDR3 nucleotides read TGTGCCAGCAGGCCCTCCCCGAGCTCCTACGAGCAGTACTTC. Translating it yields CASRPSPSSYEQYF.